This passage covers 21 T cell receptor beta chains from one sample sequenced in a study of cytotoxic CD8 clonotypes in ibrutinib-treated CLL. Using immunoSEQ multiplex PCR, the repertoire was profiled, and TCRdb retains in-frame clones only, with some absent. This sample has some 25,000 clones; nearly 80% occur once, and the top ten carry 8.5% to 10%. The sequences come from PBMCs, collected before ibrutinib treatment. The receptors come from a human donor with chronic lymphocytic leukemia.

The rearrangement joins TRBV27 to TRBJ1-5; D gene unclear. The V end was cut by 8 bases, the J end by 3 bases, with 11 bases between. This CDR3 spans 13 amino acids. The V gene's germline CDR1 is MNHEY and CDR2 SMNVEV (reference sequence). CDR3 protein: CASRETFNQPQHF. In DNA form, the CDR3 reads TGTGCCAGCCGGGAAACCTTCAATCAGCCCCAGCATTTT.

The chain couples TRBV9 to TRBJ2-3; 11 positions agree with TRBD2. Germline-derived CDR1 and CDR2 are SGDLS and YYNGEE. V lost 3 bases and J lost 0; bases outside the gene matches: 6. The CDR3 sequence is 17 residues long. CDR3 coding DNA: TGTGCCAGCAGCGGACCGGGACTAGCGGACAGCACAGATACGCAGTATTTT. Encoded protein: CASSGPGLADSTDTQYF.

This clone appeared once. This chain joins TRBV4-1 and TRBJ2-5, with unresolved D. Germline CDR1 reads MGHRA; CDR2 reads YSYEKL. Between the trimmed V and J ends, which lost 1 base and 0 bases, there was a span of 3 bases. The CDR3 sequence is 13 residues long. As DNA, the CDR3 is TGCGCCAGCAGCCAAGGAAACCAAGAGACCCAGTACTTC. This translates into CASSQGNQETQYF.

This chain uses TRBV9 with TRBJ2-2; no reliable D call. The CDR3 sequence is 14 residues long. The germline CDR1 and CDR2 sequences are SGDLS and YYNGEE. V shed 0 bases and J shed 7 bases, with 10 bases lying between them. The CDR3 loop is CASSVADGFGELFF. CDR3 in DNA: TGTGCCAGCAGCGTAGCAGACGGATTCGGGGAGCTGTTTTTT.

The chain combines TRBV20-1 with TRBJ1-2; D gene unclear. The CDR3 is 11 residues long. Germline assignment: CDR1 DFQATT and CDR2 SNEGSKA (reference sequence). The V gene lost 6 bases and the J gene lost 3 bases, with 8 bases spanning the gap. Written as DNA, the CDR3 is TGCAGTGCGGCCCCAGACTATGGCTACACCTTC. Translation: CSAAPDYGYTF.

V and J are TRBV7-2 and TRBJ2-1, with 7 nucleotides matching TRBD1. V trimming: 5 bases; J trimming: 4 bases; junction bases outside the gene matches: 11. Germline CDR1 SGHTA, CDR2 FQGNSA. The CDR3 has 16 residues. The CDR3 nucleotides read TGTGCCAGCAGCGAAGGGACAGACATGAATTACAATGAGCAGTTCTTC. Translation: CASSEGTDMNYNEQFF.

This clone was counted a few times. The chain employs TRBV5-1 and TRBJ1-1; 7 bases are a match to TRBD1. In germline, CDR1 is SGHRS, CDR2 YFSETQ. V trimming: 1 base; J trimming: 5 bases; junction bases outside the gene matches: 5. CDR3 length: 14 amino acids. The CDR3 loop is CASSLRRGRTEAFF. CDR3 DNA sequence: TGCGCCAGCAGCTTGAGGAGGGGGCGAACTGAAGCTTTCTTT.

The J gene is TRBJ2-1, the V gene TRBV7-8, with D tentatively TRBD2 (6 bases). V dropped 1 base and J dropped 7 bases, with 11 bases sitting between them. CDR1 is SGHVS, CDR2 FQNEAQ, per germline. The CDR3 sequence is 14 residues long. CDR3 DNA sequence: TGTGCCAGCAGCTTAGGTCTAGCGACAAATGAGCAGTTCTTC. Protein: CASSLGLATNEQFF. The whole variable domain, filled in from reference TRBV7-8 and TRBJ2-1, reads GAGVSQSPRYKVAKRGQDVALRCDPISGHVSLFWYQQALGQGPEFLTYFQNEAQLDKSGLPSDRFFAERPEGSVSTLKIQRTQQEDSAVYLCASSLGLATNEQFFGPGTRLTVL.

This chain links TRBV6-1 with TRBJ2-7; 10 bases agree with TRBD2. Trimming at V came to 1 base and at J to 2 bases, leaving 2 bases not matched to a gene. The germline V gene encodes CDR1 MNHNS and CDR2 SASEGT. This CDR3 has 15 residues. The chain's CDR3 is CASSEELAGAYEQYF. DNA for the CDR3: TGTGCCAGCAGTGAAGAGCTAGCGGGGGCCTACGAGCAGTACTTC.

This clone turned up a few times. The gene calls are TRBV4-1 and TRBJ2-3; the D is unclear. The CDR3 runs to 15 residues. Germline lookup yields CDR1 MGHRA and CDR2 YSYEKL. V was trimmed by 0 bases and J by 2 bases, leaving 9 bases between them. CDR3 residues: CASSQERGPTDTQYF. The CDR3 nucleotides are TGCGCCAGCAGCCAAGAACGAGGTCCCACAGATACGCAGTATTTT.

This clone was counted between two and nine times. The chain uses TRBV10-1 and TRBJ2-3, with 11 bases aligning to TRBD2. V shed 0 bases, J shed 0 bases, and the junction held 8 bases outside the gene matches. Germline lookup yields CDR1 WNHNN and CDR2 SYGVQD (reference sequence). The CDR3 totals 19 residues. The CDR3 DNA reads TGCGCCAGCAGTGAGTCTCGAGGACTAGCGGGCCGAAGCACAGATACGCAGTATTTT. Translation: CASSESRGLAGRSTDTQYF.

This clone came up a few times. CDR3: CASSPTGNYGYTF. CDR3 in DNA: TGTGCCAGCAGCCCGACGGGTAACTATGGCTACACCTTC. The rearrangement links TRBV14 to TRBJ1-2; D call uncertain. The CDR3 length is 13 residues. V lost 4 bases and J lost 1, with 7 bases in between. Germline CDR1 SGHDN, CDR2 FVKESK.

V gene TRBV2 combines with J gene TRBJ1-5; D uncertain. CDR3 length: 14 residues. Germline assignment: CDR1 SNHLY and CDR2 FYNNEI. V was pared by 4 bases and J by 3 bases, with 10 bases between. The CDR3 loop is CASSAKDLNQPQHF. The CDR3 DNA is TGTGCCAGCAGTGCTAAGGACCTCAATCAGCCCCAGCATTTT.

The V and J genes are TRBV18 and TRBJ1-1; perhaps TRBD1 as D (5 bases). The CDR3 loop spans 14 amino acids. Germline V gives CDR1 KGHSH, CDR2 LQKENI. The V and J ends lost 3 bases and 10 bases respectively, with 18 bases between them. The CDR3 DNA follows: TGTGCCAGCTCACCCGGCCAGGATGGGAGGGGAGCTTTCTTT. Translation: CASSPGQDGRGAFF. The complete variable domain, with remaining parts taken from reference TRBV18 and TRBJ1-1, reads NAGVMQNPRHLVRRRGQEARLRCSPMKGHSHVYWYRQLPEEGLKFMVYLQKENIIDESGMPKERFSAEFPKEGPSILRIQQVVRGDSAAYFCASSPGQDGRGAFFGQGTRLTVV.

The V call is TRBV19, the J call TRBJ2-6, with 7 positions matching TRBD1. Germline V gene data show CDR1 as LNHDA and CDR2 as SQIVND (reference sequence). There are 16 residues in the CDR3. J gave up 4 bases and V 7 bases, and 10 bases lay outside the gene matches. The CDR3 DNA follows: TGTGCCAGTACTCCGACAGGGAAGTTCGGGGCCAACGTCCTGACTTTC. Amino acids: CASTPTGKFGANVLTF.

This chain links TRBV18 with TRBJ1-1; 8 bases are shared with TRBD1. Germline V gives CDR1 KGHSH, CDR2 LQKENI. V lost 3 bases to trimming and J lost 11 bases; unmatched junction nucleotides: 11. The CDR3 contains 14 residues. CDR3 in DNA: TGTGCCAGCTCACCGGATACAGGGGGAGACGCGGCTTTCTTT. Its protein is CASSPDTGGDAAFF.

J is TRBJ2-2 and V is TRBV7-2; 7 bases are shared with TRBD1. Germline CDR1 reads SGHTA; CDR2 reads FQGNSA. The CDR3 has 16 amino acids. V was pared by 5 bases and J by 2 bases, with 8 bases of the junction left unmatched. CDR3 amino acids: CASSLVAGGNTGELFF. In DNA, the CDR3 is TGTGCCAGCAGCCTGGTGGCAGGGGGAAACACCGGGGAGCTGTTTTTT.

The genes are TRBV7-9 and TRBJ1-2; D is uncertain. The V end was cut by 1 base, the J end by 0 bases, with 6 bases between. Germline CDR1 reads SEHNR; CDR2 reads FQNEAQ (reference sequence). The CDR3 is made up of 14 amino acids. This CDR3 reads CASSLDRANYGYTF. CDR3 coding DNA: TGTGCCAGCAGCTTAGACAGAGCTAACTATGGCTACACCTTC.

The V gene is TRBV7-8, the J gene TRBJ1-4; TRBD1 might be the D (5 bases). CDR3 size: 16 residues. V lost 5 bases and J lost 8, with 21 bases in between. Germline assignment: CDR1 SGHVS and CDR2 FQNEAQ. The CDR3 DNA is TGTGCCAGCAGCCAAAACTTTCTAGGGGCCGGGGAAAAACTGTTTTTT. Translation: CASSQNFLGAGEKLFF.

The chain uses TRBV4-3 and TRBJ1-2; D may be TRBD1 (5 bases). Germline-derived CDR1 and CDR2 are LGHNA and YSLEER. This CDR3 is built from 15 residues. Between the trimmed V and J ends, which lost 1 base and 5 bases, there was a span of 14 bases. The CDR3 DNA follows: TGCGCCAGCAGCCAAGCCGGCGCAGGGAGTTATGGCTACACCTTC. Translating gives CASSQAGAGSYGYTF.

On this clone: Additional DNA sequences in this sample encode the identical CDR3. This sequence joins TRBV29-1 and TRBJ1-1; the match to TRBD1 covers 9 bases. With 2 bases clipped from V and 0 bases from J, the junction kept 7 bases outside the gene matches. Germline lookup yields CDR1 SQVTM and CDR2 ANQGSEA. The CDR3 runs 16 residues. The CDR3 coding sequence is TGCAGCGTTGAACGGGACAGGGAGAGGATGAACACTGAAGCTTTCTTT. Encoded protein: CSVERDRERMNTEAFF.